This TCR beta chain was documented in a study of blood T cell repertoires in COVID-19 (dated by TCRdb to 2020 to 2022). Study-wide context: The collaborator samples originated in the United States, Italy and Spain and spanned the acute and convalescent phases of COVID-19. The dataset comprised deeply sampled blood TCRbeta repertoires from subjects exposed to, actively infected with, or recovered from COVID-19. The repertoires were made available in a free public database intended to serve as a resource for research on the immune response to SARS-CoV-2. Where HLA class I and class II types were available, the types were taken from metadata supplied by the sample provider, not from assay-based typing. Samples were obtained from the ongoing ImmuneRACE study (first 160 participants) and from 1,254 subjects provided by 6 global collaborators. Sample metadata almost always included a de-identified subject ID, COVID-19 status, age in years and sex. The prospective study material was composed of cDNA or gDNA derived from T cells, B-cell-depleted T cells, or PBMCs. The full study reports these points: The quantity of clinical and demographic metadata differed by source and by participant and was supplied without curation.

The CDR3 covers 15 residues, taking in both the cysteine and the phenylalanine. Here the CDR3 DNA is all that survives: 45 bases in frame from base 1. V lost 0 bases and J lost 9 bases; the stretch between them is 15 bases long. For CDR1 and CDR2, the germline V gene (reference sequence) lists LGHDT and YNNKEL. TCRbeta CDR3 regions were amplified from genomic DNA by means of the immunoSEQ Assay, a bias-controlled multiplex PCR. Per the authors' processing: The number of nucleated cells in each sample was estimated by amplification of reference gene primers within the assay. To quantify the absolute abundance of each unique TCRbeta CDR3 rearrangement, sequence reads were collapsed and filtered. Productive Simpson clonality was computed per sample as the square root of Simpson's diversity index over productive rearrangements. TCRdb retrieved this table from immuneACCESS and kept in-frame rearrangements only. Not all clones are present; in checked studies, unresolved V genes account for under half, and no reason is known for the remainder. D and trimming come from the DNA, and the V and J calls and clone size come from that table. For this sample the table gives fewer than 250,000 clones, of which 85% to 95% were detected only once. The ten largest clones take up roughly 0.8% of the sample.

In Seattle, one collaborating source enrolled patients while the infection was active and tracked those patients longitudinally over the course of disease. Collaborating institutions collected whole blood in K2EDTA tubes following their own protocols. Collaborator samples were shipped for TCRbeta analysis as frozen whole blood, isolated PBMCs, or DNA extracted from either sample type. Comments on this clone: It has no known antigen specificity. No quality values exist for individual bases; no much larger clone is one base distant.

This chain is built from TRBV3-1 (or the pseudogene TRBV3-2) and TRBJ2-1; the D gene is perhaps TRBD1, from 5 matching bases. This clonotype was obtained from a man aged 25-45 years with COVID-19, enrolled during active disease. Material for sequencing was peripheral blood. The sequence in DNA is TGTGCCAGCAGCCAAGACGGGCCACCCCAGGGTGAGCAGTTCTTC. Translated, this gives CASSQDGPPQGEQFF.